This T cell receptor beta chain is from a study of T-cell memory formation after mild COVID-19. Study-level information: TCR clusters were mostly confined to one donor each. Study results and limitations: The pre-infection memory compartment contained some responding clones, suggesting cross-reactive memory joined. Clones that got smaller from day 15 to 85 had even CD4/CD8, while clones growing later tipped toward CD4+.

TCRdb reprocessed the 5' RACE reads with MiXCR, giving one entry per CDR3 protein. The table shows roughly 240,000 distinct CDR3 sequences, with around 15% occurring only once. With regard to this clonotype: The antigen is not known.

The CDR3 is made up of 15 amino acids. Per the germline V gene, CDR1 is MNHEY and CDR2 is SVGEGT. The V end was cut by 4 bases, the J end by 3 bases, with 12 bases between. Sequencing used PBMCs or a T cell subset sorted from them (not recorded which). This TCR was recovered from a man aged 18 to 29 who had mild COVID-19 (a few samples of this study predate the infection). Cell type and time point are not known. V gene TRBV6-2 or TRBV6-3 combines with J gene TRBJ2-2, with D maybe TRBD2 (5 bases). The CDR3 spells CASSWERLHTGELFF. CDR3 DNA: TGTGCCAGCAGTTGGGAGCGCCTCCACACCGGGGAGCTGTTTTTT.